This T cell receptor beta chain was identified during a study of CD8 T cells in ankylosing spondylitis. Findings and caveats of the study: Previous work reported some of these motif variants in the synovial fluid and blood of reactive arthritis. The authors found the disease-linked clones to be CD8+ and relatively rare in peripheral blood. The study identified a TCR beta motif of roughly eight highly homologous variants that appeared characteristic of ankylosing spondylitis blood.

This clonotype was found a few times. What it binds is not known. Germline assignment: CDR1 DFQATT and CDR2 SNEGSKA (reference sequence). V gave up 0 bases and J gave up 8 bases, with 10 bases separating them. This CDR3 region has 13 residues. Each TCR beta library was made by quantitative 5'-RACE that incorporated molecular barcodes. One entry per CDR3 protein results from TCRdb running MiXCR on the 5' RACE reads. Among roughly 370,000 distinct CDR3 sequences, 20% to 25% were seen once, and the ten largest hold roughly a sixth. The sequence came from a male donor with ankylosing spondylitis. The specimen was blood, either unsorted or a sorted T cell fraction (not recorded which). The genes are TRBV20-1 and TRBJ2-2, with unresolved D. The CDR3 loop is CSARDMIRGELFF. CDR3 sequence (DNA): TGCAGTGCTAGAGATATGATCCGGGGGGAGCTGTTTTTT.